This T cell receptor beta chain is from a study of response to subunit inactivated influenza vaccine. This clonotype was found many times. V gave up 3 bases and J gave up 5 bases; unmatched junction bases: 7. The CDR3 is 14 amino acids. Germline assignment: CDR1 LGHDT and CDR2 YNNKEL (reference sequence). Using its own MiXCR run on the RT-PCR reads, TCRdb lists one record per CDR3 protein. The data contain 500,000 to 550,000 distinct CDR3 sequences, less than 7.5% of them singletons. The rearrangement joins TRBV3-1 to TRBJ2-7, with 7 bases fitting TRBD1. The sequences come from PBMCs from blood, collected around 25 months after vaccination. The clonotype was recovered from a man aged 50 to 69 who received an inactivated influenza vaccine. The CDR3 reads CASSQVGGPNEQYF. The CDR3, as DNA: TGTGCCAGCAGCCAGGTAGGGGGCCCGAACGAGCAGTACTTC.